The sequence of this T cell receptor (beta chain) was determined in a study of CD8 T cells in Susac syndrome. The controls were healthy donors who were matched for age and sex. Random-hexamer reverse transcription was applied to 0.5 to 1 ug RNA. Each CDR3 protein gets one entry after TCRdb re-called the immunoSEQ multiplex PCR reads with MiXCR. This table holds roughly 130,000 distinct CDR3 sequences, over 90% found once. Germline assignment: CDR1 MGHRA and CDR2 YSYEKL. The CDR3 is 15 amino acids. Trimming cost V 5 bases and J 0 bases, with 11 bases left between them. The sequence was obtained from a human donor in good health. Sequences were obtained from CD4+ T cells from PBMCs. This rearrangement joins TRBV4-1 to TRBJ2-1; D ambiguous. CDR3 bases: TGCGCCAGCAGCTCCGCTCGAGCCTCCTACAATGAGCAGTTCTTC. Amino acid sequence: CASSSARASYNEQFF.